The T cell receptor beta chain under discussion was sequenced for a study of shared clonotypes between healthy human individuals. Assay used: immunoSEQ multiplex PCR; TCRdb lists only in-frame clones, some missing. The sample carries about 1 million clones, about 74% recorded once. The origin of this receptor is a man between 18 and 35 years old in good health. Sequencing input: memory CD4+ T cells sorted from blood. The subset here: CD45RA-negative fraction.

The CDR3 DNA follows: TGTGCCAGCACCCCCCCGCAGGGGGCGCGAGATACGCAGTATTTT. Translation: CASTPPQGARDTQYF. The rearrangement joins TRBV5-4 to TRBJ2-3; TRBD1 matches at 8 bases. Per germline, CDR1 SGHNT and CDR2 YYREEE (reference sequence). This CDR3 is 15 amino acids long. The V gene end was trimmed by 6 bases and the J gene end by 5 bases; junction bases not matched to a gene: 11.